The 16 T cell receptor beta chains reported below all come from one sample, sequenced in a study of T cell repertoires in cytomegalovirus infection. TCRdb itself ran the reads through MiXCR, one entry per CDR3 protein. The repertoire has some 220,000 distinct CDR3 sequences, 10% to 15% of them found once; the top ten carry around 1.6%. Sequenced input: PBMCs. The receptors were sampled from a human donor in good health (CMV status not recorded). Some clones in this sample may be carry-over from other donors' samples.

This clonotype was counted at least ten times. This chain uses TRBV7-9 with TRBJ1-6; D unresolved. Trimming pared 5 bases from V and 6 bases from J, leaving 17 bases between. The CDR3 loop spans 16 amino acids. Germline CDR1 and CDR2: SEHNR and FQNEAQ (reference sequence). The CDR3 spells CASSPTGQVFNSPLHF. CDR3 bases: TGTGCCAGCAGCCCAACGGGTCAGGTGTTTAATTCACCCCTCCACTTT.

This clonotype was detected many times. This CDR3 is CASSYSFQRESSYNEQFF. The CDR3 DNA follows: TGTGCCAGCAGTTACTCGTTTCAGCGGGAGAGCTCCTACAATGAGCAGTTCTTC. The chain links TRBV6-2 or TRBV6-3 to TRBJ2-1, with TRBD2 matching over 8 bases. CDR1 and CDR2 (germline): MNHEY, SVGEGT. The V gene end was trimmed by 0 bases and the J gene end by 0 bases; junction bases not matched to a gene: 7. The CDR3 spans 18 residues.

Regarding this clonotype: Compared with germline, one end of the junction differs, possibly owing to a read error. The V and J genes are TRBV12-3 or TRBV12-4 and TRBJ2-1; D is perhaps TRBD2 (7 bases). The CDR3 contains 14 residues. CDR3: CASSASGGGNEQSF. CDR3 in DNA: TGTGCCAGCAGTGCTTCGGGGGGCGGAAATGAGCAGTCCTTC.

Worth noting for this clonotype: A read error is possible here, since a much larger clone lies one base away. The rearrangement links TRBV18 to TRBJ1-1; D not certain. Germline V gives CDR1 KGHSH, CDR2 LQKENI. CDR3 length equals 14 residues. V gave up 2 bases and J gave up 3 bases, with 10 bases separating them. The CDR3 sequence is CASSPDILDTEAFF. In DNA, the CDR3 is TGTGCCAGCTCACCAGACATCCTGGACACTGAAGCTTTCTTT.

The chain couples TRBV28 to TRBJ2-3; TRBD2 matches at 7 bases. Germline values: CDR1 MDHEN, CDR2 SYDVKM. The CDR3 has 12 amino acids. V dropped 3 bases and J dropped 7; count of bases not matched to a gene: 1. CDR3 in DNA: TGTGCCAGCAGTTTGGGGGGGTATACGCAGTATTTT. Translating it yields CASSLGGYTQYF.

The sample holds many counts of this clonotype. The rearrangement joins TRBV27 to TRBJ2-5; no reliable D call. Trimming took off 8 bases at V and 4 bases at J, with 26 bases between the two ends. Germline-derived CDR1 and CDR2 are MNHEY and SMNVEV (reference sequence). The CDR3 length is 17 residues. CDR3 region: CASHRAGAVGFGETQYF. Written as DNA, the CDR3 is TGTGCCAGCCACCGGGCAGGAGCAGTAGGATTCGGAGAGACCCAGTACTTC.

This clonotype was counted at least ten times. The chain joins TRBV4-2 to TRBJ2-7; TRBD2 agrees at 7 bases. V trimming: 1 base; J trimming: 1 base; junction bases outside the gene matches: 4. Per the germline V gene, CDR1 is LGHNA and CDR2 is YNFKEQ. This CDR3 is built from 15 residues. CDR3 nucleotides: TGTGCCAGCAGCCAAGGGGGCGGGGGATCCTACGAGCAGTACTTC. Translation: CASSQGGGGSYEQYF.

J is TRBJ1-2 and V is TRBV20-1; D is unclear. There are 13 residues in the CDR3. V shed 0 bases and J shed 4 bases, with 9 bases lying between them. CDR1 is DFQATT, CDR2 SNEGSKA, per germline (reference sequence). The CDR3 DNA is TGCAGTGCTAGAGATACGGGGTTCTATGGCTACACCTTC. Protein product: CSARDTGFYGYTF.

Ten or more counts support this clonotype. The chain carries TRBV7-2 and TRBJ2-6; D remains ambiguous. Germline V lookup: CDR1 SGHTA, CDR2 FQGNSA. The CDR3 covers 15 residues. The V and J ends lost 0 bases and 1 base respectively, with 4 bases between them. In DNA form, the CDR3 reads TGTGCCAGCAGCTTAGCGACATCTGGGGCCAACGTCCTGACTTTC. Translated, it gives CASSLATSGANVLTF.

At least ten counts were recorded for this clonotype. The CDR3 DNA is TGTGCCAGCAGCTCCTATATGAGCAATCAGCCCCAGCATTTT. This sequence encodes CASSSYMSNQPQHF. This chain links TRBV7-2 with TRBJ1-5; no clear D gene. Germline CDR1 and CDR2: SGHTA and FQGNSA. The germline V and J ends were trimmed by 4 bases and 1 base, with 8 bases remaining between them. The CDR3 loop spans 14 amino acids.

This clonotype was detected many times. The chain is built from TRBV7-2 and TRBJ2-5, with 7 bases matching TRBD2. Looked up from germline, CDR1 is SGHTA and CDR2 is FQGNSA. CDR3 size: 15 residues. V shed 5 bases, J shed 4 bases, and the junction held 10 bases outside the gene matches. The CDR3 DNA is TGTGCCAGCAGCCTCCCTGGGGGGGGAGGAGAGACCCAGTACTTC. Translation: CASSLPGGGGETQYF.

This clonotype came up many times. The V gene is TRBV7-2, the J gene TRBJ2-3, with D perhaps matching TRBD2 (5 bases). The CDR3 has 13 amino acids. From germline, CDR1 is SGHTA and CDR2 FQGNSA. With 3 bases removed from V and 2 bases from J, the gap between germline ends came to 6 bases. The DNA for the CDR3 is TGTGCCAGCAGCTTCGGGGACACAGATACGCAGTATTTT. It encodes CASSFGDTDTQYF.

This clonotype was observed at least ten times. The chain is built from TRBV12-3 or TRBV12-4 and TRBJ1-1; 9 bases map to TRBD1. The CDR3 covers 14 residues. Trimming took 5 bases from V and 5 from J; bases not matched to a gene: 6. CDR3 nucleotides: TGTGCCAGCAGTCCAAGACAGGGGGGGACTGAAGCTTTCTTT. Translation: CASSPRQGGTEAFF.

This clonotype was counted many times. This chain uses TRBV7-2 with TRBJ2-3; D unresolved. CDR1 and CDR2 from the germline V gene are SGHTA and FQGNSA. The CDR3 spans 14 residues. Trimming pared 2 bases from V and 4 bases from J, leaving 10 bases between. CDR3 sequence reads: CASSLTTGADTQYF. The CDR3, as DNA: TGTGCCAGCAGCTTAACCACGGGCGCAGATACGCAGTATTTT.

This clonotype was found a few times. The gene calls are TRBV15 and TRBJ2-5, with D hard to call. The germline CDR1 and CDR2 sequences are LNHNV and YYDKDF (reference sequence). The CDR3 totals 14 residues. The V and J ends lost 0 bases and 0 bases respectively, with 5 bases between them. The CDR3 reads CATSREPYQETQYF. In DNA form, the CDR3 reads TGTGCCACCAGCAGAGAACCGTACCAAGAGACCCAGTACTTC.

The sample holds a few counts of this clonotype. This sequence joins TRBV5-1 and TRBJ2-2; D is tentatively TRBD1 or TRBD2 (5 bases each). This CDR3 is 15 amino acids long. V gave up 0 bases and J gave up 6 bases, with 12 bases separating them. Germline CDR1 is SGHRS and CDR2 is YFSETQ. In DNA form, the CDR3 reads TGCGCCAGCAGCTTGGCGGGGCAGGTTGCCGGGGAGCTGTTTTTT. As protein: CASSLAGQVAGELFF.